This TCR beta chain came from a study of radiation and T cells in renal cell carcinoma. TCRdb's table, derived via immunoSEQ multiplex PCR, lists solely in-frame clones and lacks some. This table holds about 170,000 clones, approximately 90% found once. Deletions cut 7 bases from V and 8 bases from J, with 20 bases between. Germline V gene data show CDR1 as MNHEY and CDR2 as SVGAGI. The CDR3 is made up of 14 amino acids. The time point is: blood 4 weeks post-SBRT, at nephrectomy. Treatment specified: 15 Gy SBRT to primary tumor, nephrectomy 4 weeks later. The sequence was collected from a woman in her forties or fifties with renal cell carcinoma. The sequencing used blood, collected from a patient whose treatment included radiotherapy and nephrectomy. V and J are TRBV6-5 and TRBJ1-2; perhaps TRBD1 as D (5 bases). In nucleotides, the CDR3 is TGTGCCAGCACCCCGGGGCAGATGATCTCCGGCTACACCTTC. Translation: CASTPGQMISGYTF.